Listed below are T cell receptor beta chains from one sample, sequenced in a study of PD-L1 blockade in urothelial cancer. The protocol was immunoSEQ multiplex PCR, while the TCRdb copy is restricted to in-frame clones and leaves out a portion. The table lists some 51,000 clones, 88% of them singletons. Here the sequenced sample was PBMCs, taken around atezolizumab (anti-PD-L1) treatment. The source of these receptors is a man in his sixties with urothelial cancer. Both conserved end residues are part of each CDR3. Expanded clones are given a class, and other clones once, few, many or no size at all.

-,TRBV28,TRBJ2-7,CASNPGTVKYEQYF
-,TRBV11-2,TRBJ1-3,CASSFNAPSGGNTIYF
-,TRBV27,TRBJ2-3,CASSPPRGARTDTQYF
-,TRBV5-5,TRBJ1-5,CASSLNTGNQPQHF
-,TRBV19,TRBJ2-7,CATQDVQGGSYEQYF
-,TRBV5-8,TRBJ2-7,CASSLSYSQGEQYF
-,TRBV5-1,TRBJ2-3,CASIKGGGFPTDTQYF
-,TRBV9,TRBJ2-2,CASSARGDNTGELFF
few,TRBV4-3,TRBJ2-1,CASSQGNGAYNEQFF
-,TRBV6-6,TRBJ1-1,CASRQGLNTEAFF
-,TRBV6-1,TRBJ1-6,CASSDRQGRASPLHF
-,TRBV6-4,TRBJ2-7,CASSNRGGTGTREQYF
-,TRBV9,TRBJ2-3,CASSVVENPGLAGARSTQYF
-,TRBV7-6,TRBJ2-5,CASSRPRDSIQETQYF
-,TRBV6-1,TRBJ1-1,CASSEVVDLEAFF
-,TRBV7-7,TRBJ2-3,CASSLTGASTDTQYF
-,TRBV4-3,TRBJ2-7,CASSQVRTSFYEQYF
-,TRBV5-6,TRBJ1-4,CASSSLTDRVAEKLFF
-,TRBV6-1,TRBJ2-7,CASRRAQETKGEQYF
-,TRBV1,TRBJ2-1,CTSSQVKQPNEQFF
-,TRBV6-1,TRBJ2-1,CASRADLTGFEQFF